Shown below are 15 T cell receptor beta chains from a single sample sequenced in a study of shared T cell receptors in the human thymus. The method was immunoSEQ multiplex PCR; TCRdb's version includes in-frame clones alone and lacks a portion of them. Counted here are 600,000 or so clones, more than 75% occurring once; the ten biggest clones make up 0.0094%. A further study also used this sample, focusing on human thymus T cells.

The sample comprised thymocytes. All receptors derive from a boy under three years old with a congenital heart defect.

This chain joins TRBV28 and TRBJ1-1, with D hard to call. The CDR3 runs to 18 residues. The V end lost 2 bases, the J end lost 1 base, and 20 bases lay between the germline ends. Germline lookup yields CDR1 MDHEN and CDR2 SYDVKM. The CDR3 sequence: CASSLRFLGHNPNTEAFF. Here the CDR3 DNA reads TGTGCCAGCAGTTTAAGGTTTCTTGGGCATAATCCGAACACTGAAGCTTTCTTT.

The chain recombines TRBV9 with TRBJ1-4; possibly TRBD1 for D (5 bases). The V end lost 3 bases, the J end lost 3 bases, and 18 bases lay between the germline ends. The CDR3 runs to 17 residues. Germline-derived CDR1 and CDR2 are SGDLS and YYNGEE. CDR3 loop: CASSALWGGTPNEKLFF. CDR3 in DNA: TGTGCCAGCAGCGCTCTTTGGGGGGGTACCCCTAATGAAAAACTGTTTTTT.

The chain uses TRBV5-6 and TRBJ1-5, with TRBD1 matching over 8 bases. V lost 3 bases, J lost 5 bases, and 16 bases stayed unmatched. The germline V gene has CDR1 SGHDT and CDR2 YYEEEE. The CDR3 runs 18 residues. The CDR3 reads CASSSHEQQGGRYQPQHF. The CDR3 DNA follows: TGTGCCAGCAGCTCGCACGAACAACAGGGGGGGAGGTATCAGCCCCAGCATTTT.

This clone was detected only once. The V call is TRBV5-6, the J call TRBJ1-1, with D possibly TRBD1 on 6 matching bases. This CDR3 region has 13 residues. Germline CDR1 reads SGHDT; CDR2 reads YYEEEE. Between the trimmed V and J ends, which lost 4 bases and 1 base, there was a span of 8 bases. The DNA for the CDR3 is TGTGCCAGCAGCCCCAGGGGGAACACTGAAGCTTTCTTT. It specifies CASSPRGNTEAFF.

The chain has TRBV10-1 and TRBJ2-3; 10 bases fit TRBD2. Germline CDR1 reads WNHNN; CDR2 reads SYGVQD (reference sequence). V shed 2 bases and J 5 bases; nucleotides not matched to a gene: 7. The CDR3 spans 16 residues. The CDR3 spells CASSEVASGREDTQYF. The CDR3 DNA is TGCGCCAGCAGTGAGGTGGCTAGCGGGAGAGAAGATACGCAGTATTTT.

The V and J genes are TRBV6-1 and TRBJ2-3; 10 bases match TRBD1. The CDR3 has 15 amino acids. CDR1 and CDR2 (germline): MNHNS, SASEGT. V trimming: 5 bases; J trimming: 6 bases; junction bases outside the gene matches: 8. The CDR3: CASSTPTGGMDTQYF. DNA for the CDR3: TGTGCCAGCAGTACCCCGACAGGGGGCATGGATACGCAGTATTTT.

This rearrangement joins TRBV10-3 to TRBJ2-6; 7 nucleotides match TRBD1. Germline V gene lookup returns CDR1 ENHRY and CDR2 SYGVKD. The CDR3 sequence is 16 residues long. V trimming: 10 bases; J trimming: 0 bases; junction bases outside the gene matches: 9. The CDR3 loop reads CATCPGQYSGANVLTF. For the CDR3, the DNA is TGTGCCACCTGTCCGGGACAGTACTCTGGGGCCAACGTCCTGACTTTC.

This sequence joins TRBV5-6 and TRBJ2-1; a possible D gene is TRBD2 (6 bases). Per the germline V gene, CDR1 is SGHDT and CDR2 is YYEEEE. Trimming shortened V by 4 bases and J by 6 bases, and 17 bases separated the two germline ends. The CDR3 sequence is 15 residues long. CDR3 sequence: CASSRTHSGGNEQFF. The CDR3 DNA reads TGTGCCAGCAGCCGCACCCACTCCGGGGGCAATGAGCAGTTCTTC. Full variable domain (rest looked up from reference TRBV5-6 and TRBJ2-1): DAGVTQSPTHLIKTRGQQVTLRCSPKSGHDTVSWYQQALGQGPQFIFQYYEEEERQRGNFPDRFSGHQFPNYSSELNVNALLLGDSALYLCASSRTHSGGNEQFFGPGTRLTVL.

The gene calls are TRBV28 and TRBJ1-5; 7 positions match TRBD1. Germline V gene sequence: CDR1 MDHEN, CDR2 SYDVKM. The CDR3 runs to 16 residues. V lost 5 bases to trimming and J lost 3 bases; unmatched junction nucleotides: 10. The CDR3 coding sequence is TGTGCCAGCAGTGGAACCGGGACAGAGAACAATCAGCCCCAGCATTTT. Residues: CASSGTGTENNQPQHF.

DNA for the CDR3: TGTGCCAGCCAGCGGACCATGAACACTGAAGCTTTCTTT. This gives the protein CASQRTMNTEAFF. This sequence joins TRBV28 and TRBJ1-1; D is unclear. The CDR3 is 13 amino acids. Germline V CDR1 and CDR2: MDHEN, SYDVKM. V was trimmed by 8 bases and J by 0 bases, leaving 10 bases between them.

The chain couples TRBV14 to TRBJ1-1, with D maybe TRBD1 (6 bases). The CDR3 runs 16 residues. V was pared by 6 bases and J by 4 bases, with 21 bases between. Germline CDR1 and CDR2: SGHDN and FVKESK. The CDR3 DNA reads TGTGCCAGCAGTGAAATAGCCCCAGGGGAAAGCACTGAAGCTTTCTTT. This codes for CASSEIAPGESTEAFF.

The genes are TRBV28 and TRBJ2-5, with no clear D. V lost 3 bases and J 5 bases, leaving 16 bases between the germline ends. From germline, CDR1 is MDHEN and CDR2 SYDVKM. The CDR3 is 15 amino acids. CDR3 loop: CASSFQHEAKETQYF. Here the CDR3 DNA reads TGTGCCAGCAGTTTCCAACATGAGGCTAAGGAGACCCAGTACTTC.

This chain joins TRBV7-9 and TRBJ2-3, with TRBD2 matching over 11 bases. Trimming removed 3 bases from V and 3 bases from J; junction bases left unmatched: 8. Germline loops: CDR1 SEHNR, CDR2 FQNEAQ (reference sequence). The CDR3 extends over 17 amino acids. CDR3 sequence: CASSLRATSGSTDTQYF. Here the CDR3 DNA reads TGTGCCAGCAGCTTGAGGGCTACTAGCGGGAGTACAGATACGCAGTATTTT.

V gene TRBV4-2 combines with J gene TRBJ2-7; TRBD2 is a possible D gene (5 bases). The germline gives CDR1 LGHNA, CDR2 YNFKEQ. This CDR3 has 17 residues. V dropped 2 bases and J dropped 4 bases, with 21 bases sitting between them. CDR3 in DNA: TGTGCCAGCAGCCAAAGGATGGTGGACTCTGAACATTACGAGCAGTACTTC. Its protein product is CASSQRMVDSEHYEQYF.

A few counts support this clone. The chain is built from TRBV7-2 and TRBJ2-7, with D maybe TRBD2 (5 bases). Germline lookup yields CDR1 SGHTA and CDR2 FQGNSA. The V end was cut by 5 bases, the J end by 7 bases, with 21 bases between. CDR3 length: 15 residues. CDR3 bases: TGTGCCAGCAGCCCTCGGCTCGAGGGCCGCTGGGAGCAGTACTTC. Protein: CASSPRLEGRWEQYF.